This TCR beta chain is from a study of early T cells in non-severe SARS-CoV-2 infection. The sample holds many counts of this clonotype. TCRdb reprocessed the 5' RACE reads via MiXCR and lists one record per CDR3 protein. The sample shows more than 55,000 distinct CDR3 sequences, about 12% of them seen only once. The receptor was derived from an adult who was a healthcare worker with PCR-confirmed SARS-CoV-2 infection or an uninfected control (not recorded which). This material consisted of whole blood, taken at baseline.

The CDR3 DNA follows: TGCGCCAGCAGCCAGGGATGGGCTAACTATGGCTACACCTTC. Its protein product is CASSQGWANYGYTF. V and J are TRBV4-1 and TRBJ1-2, with unresolved D. The V gene lost 3 bases and the J gene lost 0 bases, with 8 bases spanning the gap. Germline V gives CDR1 MGHRA, CDR2 YSYEKL. This CDR3 has 14 amino acids.